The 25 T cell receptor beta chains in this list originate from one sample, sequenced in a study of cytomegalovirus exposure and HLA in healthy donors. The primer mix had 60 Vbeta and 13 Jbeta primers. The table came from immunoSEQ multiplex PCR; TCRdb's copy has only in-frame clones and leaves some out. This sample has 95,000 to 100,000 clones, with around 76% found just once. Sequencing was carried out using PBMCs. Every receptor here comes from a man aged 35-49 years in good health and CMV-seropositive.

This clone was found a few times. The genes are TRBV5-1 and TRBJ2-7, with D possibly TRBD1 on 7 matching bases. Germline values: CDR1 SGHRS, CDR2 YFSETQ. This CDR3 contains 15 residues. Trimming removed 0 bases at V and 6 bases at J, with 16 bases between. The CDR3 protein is CASSLAGGGSVEQYF. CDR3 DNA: TGCGCCAGCAGCTTGGCAGGGGGAGGCTCCGTCGAGCAGTACTTC.

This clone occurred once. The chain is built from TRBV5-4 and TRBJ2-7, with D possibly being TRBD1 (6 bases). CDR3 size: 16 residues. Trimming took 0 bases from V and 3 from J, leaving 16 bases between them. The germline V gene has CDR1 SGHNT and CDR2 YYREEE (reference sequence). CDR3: CASSLVKPGHHYEQYF. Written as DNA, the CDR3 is TGTGCCAGCAGCTTGGTAAAACCGGGACACCACTACGAGCAGTACTTC. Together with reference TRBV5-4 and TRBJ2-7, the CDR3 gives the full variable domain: ETGVTQSPTHLIKTRGQQVTLRCSSQSGHNTVSWYQQALGQGPQFIFQYYREEENGRGNFPPRFSGLQFPNYSSELNVNALELDDSALYLCASSLVKPGHHYEQYFGPGTRLTVT.

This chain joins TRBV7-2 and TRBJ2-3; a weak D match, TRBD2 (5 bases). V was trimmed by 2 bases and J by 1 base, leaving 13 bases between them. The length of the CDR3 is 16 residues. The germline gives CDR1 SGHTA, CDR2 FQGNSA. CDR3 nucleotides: TGTGCCAGCAGCTTATATCGACCCGGGGGCACAGATACGCAGTATTTT. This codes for CASSLYRPGGTDTQYF.

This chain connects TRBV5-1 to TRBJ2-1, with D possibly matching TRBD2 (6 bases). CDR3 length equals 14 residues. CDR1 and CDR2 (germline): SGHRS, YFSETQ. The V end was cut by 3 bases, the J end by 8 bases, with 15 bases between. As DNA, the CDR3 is TGCGCCAGCAGCTCCCAAGGGACTCGGGATGAGCAGTTCTTC. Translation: CASSSQGTRDEQFF.

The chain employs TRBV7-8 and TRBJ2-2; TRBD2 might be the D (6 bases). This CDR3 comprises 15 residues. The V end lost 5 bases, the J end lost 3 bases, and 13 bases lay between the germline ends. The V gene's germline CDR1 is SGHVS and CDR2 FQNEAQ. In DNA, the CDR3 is TGTGCCAGCAGCCTGGTGCGGGGATACACCGGGGAGCTGTTTTTT. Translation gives CASSLVRGYTGELFF.

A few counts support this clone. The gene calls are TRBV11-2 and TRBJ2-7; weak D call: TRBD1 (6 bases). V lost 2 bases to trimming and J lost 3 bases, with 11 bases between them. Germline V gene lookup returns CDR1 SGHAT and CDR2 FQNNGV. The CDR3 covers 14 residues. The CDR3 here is CASSLMTGSYEQYF. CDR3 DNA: TGTGCCAGCAGCTTAATGACAGGAAGCTACGAGCAGTACTTC. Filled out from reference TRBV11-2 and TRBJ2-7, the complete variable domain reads EAGVAQSPRYKIIEKRQSVAFWCNPISGHATLYWYQQILGQGPKLLIQFQNNGVVDDSQLPKDRFSAERLKGVDSTLKIQPAKLEDSAVYLCASSLMTGSYEQYFGPGTRLTVT.

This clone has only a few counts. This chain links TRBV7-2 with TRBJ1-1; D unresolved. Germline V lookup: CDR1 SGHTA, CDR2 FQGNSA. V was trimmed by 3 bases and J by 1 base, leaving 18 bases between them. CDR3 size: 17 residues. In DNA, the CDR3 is TGTGCCAGCAGCTTCGGGGTGTGGAGGAAAAGGAACACTGAAGCTTTCTTT. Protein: CASSFGVWRKRNTEAFF.

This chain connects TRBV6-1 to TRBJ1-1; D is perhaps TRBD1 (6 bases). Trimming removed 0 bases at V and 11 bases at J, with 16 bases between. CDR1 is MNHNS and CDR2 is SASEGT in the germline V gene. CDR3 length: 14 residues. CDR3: CASSEARGQSRAFF. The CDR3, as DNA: TGTGCCAGCAGTGAAGCGCGAGGACAGTCGAGGGCTTTCTTT.

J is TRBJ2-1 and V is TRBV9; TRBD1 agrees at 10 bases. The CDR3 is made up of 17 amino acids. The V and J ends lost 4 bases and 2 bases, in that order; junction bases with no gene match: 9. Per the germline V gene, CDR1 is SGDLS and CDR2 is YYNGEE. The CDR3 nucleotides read TGTGCCAGCAGCCCCATTCCCGGGACAGGGGCCTACAATGAGCAGTTCTTC. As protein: CASSPIPGTGAYNEQFF.

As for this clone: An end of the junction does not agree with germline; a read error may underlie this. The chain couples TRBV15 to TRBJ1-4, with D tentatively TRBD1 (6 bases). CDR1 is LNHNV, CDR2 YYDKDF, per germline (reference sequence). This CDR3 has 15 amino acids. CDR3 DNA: TGTGCCACCAGCACTACAGGGATAACTCATGAAAAACTGTTTTTT. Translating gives CATSTTGITHEKLFF.

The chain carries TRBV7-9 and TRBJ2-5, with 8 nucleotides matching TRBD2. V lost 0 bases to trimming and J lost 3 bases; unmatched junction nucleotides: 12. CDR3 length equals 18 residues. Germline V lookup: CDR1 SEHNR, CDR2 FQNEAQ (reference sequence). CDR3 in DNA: TGTGCCAGCAGCTTAGCGCTGGGGAGGCTAGCGGGTAAAGAGACCCAGTACTTC. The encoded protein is CASSLALGRLAGKETQYF.

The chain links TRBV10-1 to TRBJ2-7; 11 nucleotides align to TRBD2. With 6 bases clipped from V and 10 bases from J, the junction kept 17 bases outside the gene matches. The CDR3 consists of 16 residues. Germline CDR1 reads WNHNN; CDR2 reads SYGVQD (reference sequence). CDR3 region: CASSTDDSITSGSQYF. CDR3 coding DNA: TGCGCCAGCAGCACCGATGATAGCATCACTAGCGGGAGTCAGTACTTC.

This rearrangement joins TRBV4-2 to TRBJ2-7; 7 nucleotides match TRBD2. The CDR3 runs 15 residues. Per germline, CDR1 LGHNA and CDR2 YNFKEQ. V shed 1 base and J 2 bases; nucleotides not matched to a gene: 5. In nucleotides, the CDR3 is TGTGCCAGCAGCCAAGGGAGCGGGGCCGCCTACGAGCAGTACTTC. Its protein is CASSQGSGAAYEQYF.

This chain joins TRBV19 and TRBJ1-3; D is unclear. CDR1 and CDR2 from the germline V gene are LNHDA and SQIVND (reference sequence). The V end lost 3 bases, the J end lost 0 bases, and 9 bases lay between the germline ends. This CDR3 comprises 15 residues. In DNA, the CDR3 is TGTGCCAGTAGTATCACCGCAGACTCTGGAAACACCATATATTTT. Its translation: CASSITADSGNTIYF. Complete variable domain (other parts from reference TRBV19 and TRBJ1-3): DGGITQSPKYLFRKEGQNVTLSCEQNLNHDAMYWYRQDPGQGLRLIYYSQIVNDFQKGDIAEGYSVSREKKESFPLTVTSAQKNPTAFYLCASSITADSGNTIYFGEGSWLTVV.

CDR3 amino acids: CASSLKRGDTQYF. The CDR3, as DNA: TGTGCCAGCAGCTTAAAGCGCGGGGATACGCAGTATTTT. This chain connects TRBV7-3 to TRBJ2-3, with D possibly TRBD2 on 5 matching bases. V was pared by 1 base and J by 6 bases, with 8 bases between. The CDR3 covers 13 residues. CDR1 SGHTA and CDR2 FQGTGA come from the germline V gene. The complete variable domain, with remaining parts taken from reference TRBV7-3 and TRBJ2-3, reads GAGVSQTPSNKVTEKGKYVELRCDPISGHTALYWYRQSLGQGPEFLIYFQGTGAADDSGLPNDRFFAVRPEGSVSTLKIQRTERGDSAVYLCASSLKRGDTQYFGPGTRLTVL.

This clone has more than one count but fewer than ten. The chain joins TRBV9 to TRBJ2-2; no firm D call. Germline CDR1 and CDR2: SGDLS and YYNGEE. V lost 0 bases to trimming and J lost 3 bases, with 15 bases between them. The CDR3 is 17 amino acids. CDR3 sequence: CASSVEAHGQDTGELFF. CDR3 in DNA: TGTGCCAGCAGCGTAGAGGCCCATGGGCAGGACACCGGGGAGCTGTTTTTT.

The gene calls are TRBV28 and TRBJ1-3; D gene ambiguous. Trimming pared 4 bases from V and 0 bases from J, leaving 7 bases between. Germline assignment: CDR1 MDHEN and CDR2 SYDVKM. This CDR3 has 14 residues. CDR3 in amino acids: CASSSYSSGNTIYF. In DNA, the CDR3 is TGTGCCAGCAGTTCTTATAGCTCTGGAAACACCATATATTTT.

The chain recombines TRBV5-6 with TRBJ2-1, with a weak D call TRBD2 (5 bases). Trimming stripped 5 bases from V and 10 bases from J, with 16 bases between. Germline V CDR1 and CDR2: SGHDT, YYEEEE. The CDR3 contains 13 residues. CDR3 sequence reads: CASSLPGSWEQFF. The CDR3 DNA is TGTGCCAGCAGTTTACCTGGGAGTTGGGAGCAGTTCTTC. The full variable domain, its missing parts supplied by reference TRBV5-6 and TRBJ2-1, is DAGVTQSPTHLIKTRGQQVTLRCSPKSGHDTVSWYQQALGQGPQFIFQYYEEEERQRGNFPDRFSGHQFPNYSSELNVNALLLGDSALYLCASSLPGSWEQFFGPGTRLTVL.

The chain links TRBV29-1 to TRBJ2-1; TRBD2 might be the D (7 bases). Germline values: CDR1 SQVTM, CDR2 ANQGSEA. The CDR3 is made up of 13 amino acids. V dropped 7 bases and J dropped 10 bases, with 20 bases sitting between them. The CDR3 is CSAPGGGGREQFF. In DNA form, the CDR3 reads TGCAGCGCCCCGGGTGGGGGGGGCAGGGAGCAGTTCTTC.

As DNA, the CDR3 is TGCGCCAGCAGCCCCGGGGGACGGAGCACAGATACGCAGTATTTT. Translation: CASSPGGRSTDTQYF. The J gene is TRBJ2-3, the V gene TRBV5-1; D is possibly TRBD2 (6 bases). The CDR3 covers 15 residues. Germline-derived CDR1 and CDR2 are SGHRS and YFSETQ. V lost 4 bases and J lost 0, with 12 bases in between.

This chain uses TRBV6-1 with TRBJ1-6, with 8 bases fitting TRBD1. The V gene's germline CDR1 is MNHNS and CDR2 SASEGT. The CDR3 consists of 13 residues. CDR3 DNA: TGTGTCCCACCGGGACAGGATAATTCACCCCTCCACTTT. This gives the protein CVPPGQDNSPLHF.

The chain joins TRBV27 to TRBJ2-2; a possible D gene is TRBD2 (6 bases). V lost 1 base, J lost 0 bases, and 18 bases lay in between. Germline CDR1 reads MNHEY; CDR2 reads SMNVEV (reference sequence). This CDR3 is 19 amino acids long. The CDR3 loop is CASSLWPSSATSNTGELFF. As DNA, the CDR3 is TGTGCCAGCAGTTTATGGCCTTCTAGCGCCACTTCGAACACCGGGGAGCTGTTTTTT.

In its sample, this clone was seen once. The DNA for the CDR3 is TGTGCCAGGGGACAGGGACAGGCCTATGGCTACACCTTC. Translating it yields CARGQGQAYGYTF. The genes are TRBV19 and TRBJ1-2, with TRBD1 matching over 9 bases. The length of the CDR3 is 13 residues. J gave up 4 bases and V 9 bases, and 6 bases lay outside the gene matches. Germline V gene lookup returns CDR1 LNHDA and CDR2 SQIVND (reference sequence).

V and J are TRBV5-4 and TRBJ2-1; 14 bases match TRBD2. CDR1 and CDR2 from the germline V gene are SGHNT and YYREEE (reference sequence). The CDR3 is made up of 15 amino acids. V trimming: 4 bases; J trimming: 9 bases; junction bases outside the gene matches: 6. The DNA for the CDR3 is TGTGCCAGCAGCGCCGGGACTAGCGGGGGAGGTGAGCAGTTCTTC. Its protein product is CASSAGTSGGGEQFF. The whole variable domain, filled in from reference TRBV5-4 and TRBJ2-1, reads ETGVTQSPTHLIKTRGQQVTLRCSSQSGHNTVSWYQQALGQGPQFIFQYYREEENGRGNFPPRFSGLQFPNYSSELNVNALELDDSALYLCASSAGTSGGGEQFFGPGTRLTVL.

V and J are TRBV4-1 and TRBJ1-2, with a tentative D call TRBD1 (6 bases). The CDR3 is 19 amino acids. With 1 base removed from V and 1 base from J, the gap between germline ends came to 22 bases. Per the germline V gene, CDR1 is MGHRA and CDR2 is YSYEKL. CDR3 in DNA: TGCGCCAGCAGCCAAGGTTTCGGGACACTCCTCCCCAGTAACTATGGCTACACCTTC. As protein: CASSQGFGTLLPSNYGYTF.